This TCR beta chain is drawn from a study of CD8 T cells in ankylosing spondylitis (dated by TCRdb to 2015 to 2018). In the study overall: To find TCR variants linked to disease, the study profiled T cell receptor beta repertoires in ankylosing spondylitis patients and healthy donors. Peripheral blood was sampled, and synovial fluid was also collected from ankylosing spondylitis patients. The full study cohort comprised 20 to 30 ankylosing spondylitis patients and over 95 healthy donors. Summary of the overall study and its limitations: Some of the motif variants had been reported before in the synovial fluid and blood of reactive arthritis patients, a finding that suggests common disease-initiation mechanisms. The disease-linked clones showed a CD8+ phenotype and occurred at relatively low frequencies in peripheral blood. The disease-linked clones were reported as significantly enriched in matched synovial fluid samples from ankylosing spondylitis patients. Blood from ankylosing spondylitis patients appeared to be characterized by a TCR beta motif composed of several highly homologous amino acid variants.

V and J are trimmed by 4 bases and 2 bases, and the gene matches miss 11 bases of the junction. Sequences SGDLS (CDR1) and YYNGEE (CDR2) are obtained from the germline V gene. The CDR3 runs 18 amino acids, cysteine and phenylalanine included. Here the CDR3 DNA is all that survives: 54 bases in frame from base 1. This clonotype was found many times. Its recognized antigen is unknown. No base-level quality is on record; no much larger clone is a single base apart. Sequencing took place on an Illumina HiSeq 2500. Quantitative 5'-RACE with molecular barcodes was the method used to prepare the TCR beta libraries. The published analysis was carried out like this. Disease-linked TCR variants were identified with a new computational method built on a probabilistic model of VDJ rearrangement. TCRdb ran its own pipeline on the public reads, namely fastp trimming at Q25 and MiXCR clone calling, and kept in-frame beta chains. Each entry merges the rows of one CDR3 protein and shows their most common DNA and genes. The V and J calls, along with clone size, are taken from TCRdb and not from the paper's own processing. This sample holds tens of thousands of distinct CDR3 sequences; under 5% were observed only once. The ten top clones hold about 4% of the sample.

The sequence came from a female donor with ankylosing spondylitis or in good health (not recorded which). The sequence links TRBV9 to TRBJ2-6; TRBD1 lines up with 8 middle nucleotides. Source material: blood, either unsorted or a sorted T cell fraction (not recorded which). The CDR3 protein is CASSFRTGMGAGANVLTF. Here is the DNA: TGTGCCAGCAGCTTTCGGACAGGGATGGGGGCTGGGGCCAACGTCCTGACTTTC.